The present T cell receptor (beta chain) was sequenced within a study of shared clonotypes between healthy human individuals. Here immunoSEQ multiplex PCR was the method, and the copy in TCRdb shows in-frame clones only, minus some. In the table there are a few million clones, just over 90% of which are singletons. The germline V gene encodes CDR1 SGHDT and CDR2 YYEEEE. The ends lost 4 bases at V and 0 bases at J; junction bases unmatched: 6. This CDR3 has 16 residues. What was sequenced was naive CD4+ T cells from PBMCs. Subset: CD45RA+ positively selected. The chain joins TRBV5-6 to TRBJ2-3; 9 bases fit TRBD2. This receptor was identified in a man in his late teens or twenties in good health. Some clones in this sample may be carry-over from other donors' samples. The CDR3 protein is CASSVIAGVSTDTQYF. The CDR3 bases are TGTGCCAGCAGCGTCATAGCGGGGGTTAGCACAGATACGCAGTATTTT.